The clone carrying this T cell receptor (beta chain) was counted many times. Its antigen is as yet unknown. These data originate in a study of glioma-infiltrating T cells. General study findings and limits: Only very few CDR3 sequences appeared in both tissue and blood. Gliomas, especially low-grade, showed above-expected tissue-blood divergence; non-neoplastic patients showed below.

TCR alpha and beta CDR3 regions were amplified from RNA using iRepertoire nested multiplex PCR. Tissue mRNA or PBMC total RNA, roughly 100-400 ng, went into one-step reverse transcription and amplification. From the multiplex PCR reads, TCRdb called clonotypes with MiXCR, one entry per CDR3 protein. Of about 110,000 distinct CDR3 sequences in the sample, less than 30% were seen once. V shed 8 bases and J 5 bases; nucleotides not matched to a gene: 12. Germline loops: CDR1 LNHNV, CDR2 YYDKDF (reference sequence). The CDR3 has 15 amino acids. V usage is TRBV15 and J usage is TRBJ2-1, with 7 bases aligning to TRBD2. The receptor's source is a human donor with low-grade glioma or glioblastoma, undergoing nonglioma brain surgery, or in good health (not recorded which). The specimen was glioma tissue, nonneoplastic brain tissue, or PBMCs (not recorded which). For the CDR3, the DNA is TGTGCCACCCTGCAGGGAGGGCCTTACAACAATGAGCAGTTCTTC. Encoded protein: CATLQGGPYNNEQFF.